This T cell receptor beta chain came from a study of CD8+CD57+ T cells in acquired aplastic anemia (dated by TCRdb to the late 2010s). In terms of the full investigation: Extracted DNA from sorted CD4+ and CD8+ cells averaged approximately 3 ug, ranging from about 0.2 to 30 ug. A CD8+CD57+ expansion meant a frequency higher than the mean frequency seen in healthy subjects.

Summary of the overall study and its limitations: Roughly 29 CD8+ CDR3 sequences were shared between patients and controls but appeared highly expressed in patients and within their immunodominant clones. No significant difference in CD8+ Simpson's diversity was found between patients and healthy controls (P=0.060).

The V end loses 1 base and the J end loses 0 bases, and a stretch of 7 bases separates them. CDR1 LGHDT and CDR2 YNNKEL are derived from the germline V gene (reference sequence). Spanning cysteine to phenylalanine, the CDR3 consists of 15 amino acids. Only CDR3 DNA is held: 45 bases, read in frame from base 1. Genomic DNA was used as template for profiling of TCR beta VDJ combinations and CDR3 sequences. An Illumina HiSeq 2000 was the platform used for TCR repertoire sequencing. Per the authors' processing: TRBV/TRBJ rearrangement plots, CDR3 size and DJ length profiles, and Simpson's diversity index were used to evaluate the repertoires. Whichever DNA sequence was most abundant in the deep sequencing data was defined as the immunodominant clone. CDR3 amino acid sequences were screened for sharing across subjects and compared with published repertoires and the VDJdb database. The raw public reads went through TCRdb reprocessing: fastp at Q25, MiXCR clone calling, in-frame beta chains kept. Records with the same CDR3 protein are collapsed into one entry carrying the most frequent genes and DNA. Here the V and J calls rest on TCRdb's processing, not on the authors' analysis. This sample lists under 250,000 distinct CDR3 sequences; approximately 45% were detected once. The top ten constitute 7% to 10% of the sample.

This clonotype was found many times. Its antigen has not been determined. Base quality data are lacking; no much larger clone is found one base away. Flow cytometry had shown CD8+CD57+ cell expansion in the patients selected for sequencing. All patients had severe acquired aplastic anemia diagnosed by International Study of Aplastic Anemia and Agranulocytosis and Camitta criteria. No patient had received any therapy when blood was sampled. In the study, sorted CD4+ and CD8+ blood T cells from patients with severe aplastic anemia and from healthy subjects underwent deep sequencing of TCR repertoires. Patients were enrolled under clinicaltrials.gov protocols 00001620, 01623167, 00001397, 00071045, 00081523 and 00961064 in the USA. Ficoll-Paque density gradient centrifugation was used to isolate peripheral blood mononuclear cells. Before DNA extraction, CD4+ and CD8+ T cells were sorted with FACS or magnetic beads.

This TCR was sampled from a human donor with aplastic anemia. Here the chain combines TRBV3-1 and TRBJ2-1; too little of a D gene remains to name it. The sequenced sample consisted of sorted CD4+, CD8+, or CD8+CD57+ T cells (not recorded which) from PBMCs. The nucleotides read TGTGCCAGCAGCCAAGGCGATCCCTCCTACAATGAGCAGTTCTTC. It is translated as CASSQGDPSYNEQFF.